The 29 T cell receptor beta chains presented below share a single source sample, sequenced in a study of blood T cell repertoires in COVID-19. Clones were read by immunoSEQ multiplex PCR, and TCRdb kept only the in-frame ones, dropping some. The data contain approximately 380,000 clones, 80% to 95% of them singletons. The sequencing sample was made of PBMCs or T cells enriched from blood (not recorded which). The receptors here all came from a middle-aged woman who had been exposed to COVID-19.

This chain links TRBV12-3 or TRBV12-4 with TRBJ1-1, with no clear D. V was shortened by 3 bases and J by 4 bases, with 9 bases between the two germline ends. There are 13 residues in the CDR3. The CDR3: CASSLNSLTEAFF. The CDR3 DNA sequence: TGTGCCAGCAGTTTGAACAGCCTCACTGAAGCTTTCTTT.

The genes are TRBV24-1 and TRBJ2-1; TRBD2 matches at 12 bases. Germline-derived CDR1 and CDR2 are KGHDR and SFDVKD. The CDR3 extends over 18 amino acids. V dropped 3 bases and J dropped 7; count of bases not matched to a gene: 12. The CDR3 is CATSDPGLAGSVRNEQFF. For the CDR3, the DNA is TGTGCCACCAGTGATCCGGGACTAGCGGGCTCGGTTCGGAATGAGCAGTTCTTC.

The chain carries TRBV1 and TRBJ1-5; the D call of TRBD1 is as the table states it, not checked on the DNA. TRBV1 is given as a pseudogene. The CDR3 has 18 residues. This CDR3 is CTSSQDRALDRIGQPQHF. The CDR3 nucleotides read TGCACCAGCAGCCAAGATCGCGCTCTAGACAGGATCGGACAGCCCCAGCATTTT.

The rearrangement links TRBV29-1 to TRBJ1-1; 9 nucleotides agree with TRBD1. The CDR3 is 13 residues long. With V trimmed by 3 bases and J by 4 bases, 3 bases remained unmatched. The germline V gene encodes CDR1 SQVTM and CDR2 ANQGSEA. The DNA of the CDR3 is TGCAGCGTTGATGGGACAGGGAGCACTGAAGCTTTCTTT. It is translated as CSVDGTGSTEAFF.

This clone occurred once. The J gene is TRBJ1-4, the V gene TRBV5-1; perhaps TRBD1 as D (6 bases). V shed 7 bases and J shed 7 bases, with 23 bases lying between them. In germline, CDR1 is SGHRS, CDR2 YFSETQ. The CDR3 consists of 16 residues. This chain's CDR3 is CASGKTGGGRGEKLFF. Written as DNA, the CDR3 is TGCGCCAGCGGCAAAACGGGAGGGGGGCGCGGTGAAAAACTGTTTTTT.

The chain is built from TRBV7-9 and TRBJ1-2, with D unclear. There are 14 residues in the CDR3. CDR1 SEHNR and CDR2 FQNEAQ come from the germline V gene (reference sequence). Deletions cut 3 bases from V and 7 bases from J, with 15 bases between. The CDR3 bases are TGTGCCAGCAGCTTGGCCAGCCCCACGGGTGGCTACACCTTC. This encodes CASSLASPTGGYTF.

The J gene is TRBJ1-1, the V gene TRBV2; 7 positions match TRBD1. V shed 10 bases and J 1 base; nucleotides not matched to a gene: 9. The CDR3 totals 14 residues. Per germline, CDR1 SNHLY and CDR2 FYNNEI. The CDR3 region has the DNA TGTGCCACCCGGAGACAGGGAGGGAACACTGAAGCTTTCTTT. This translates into CATRRQGGNTEAFF.

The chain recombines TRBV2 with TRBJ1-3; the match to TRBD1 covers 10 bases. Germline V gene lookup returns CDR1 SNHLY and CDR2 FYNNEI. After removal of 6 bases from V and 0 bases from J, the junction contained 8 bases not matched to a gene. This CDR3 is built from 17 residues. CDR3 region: CASRRTGQGTSGNTIYF. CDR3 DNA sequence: TGTGCCAGCAGAAGAACGGGACAGGGGACCTCTGGAAACACCATATATTTT. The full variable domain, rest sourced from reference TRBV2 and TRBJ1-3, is EPEVTQTPSHQVTQMGQEVILRCVPISNHLYFYWYRQILGQKVEFLVSFYNNEISEKSEIFDDQFSVERPDGSNFTLKIRSTKLEDSAMYFCASRRTGQGTSGNTIYFGEGSWLTVV.

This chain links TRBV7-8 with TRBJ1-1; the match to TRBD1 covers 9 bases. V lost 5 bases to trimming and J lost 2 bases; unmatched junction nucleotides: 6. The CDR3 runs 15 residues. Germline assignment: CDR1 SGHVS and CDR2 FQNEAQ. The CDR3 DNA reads TGTGCCAGCAGCATAAGACAGGGGGATAACACTGAAGCTTTCTTT. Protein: CASSIRQGDNTEAFF.

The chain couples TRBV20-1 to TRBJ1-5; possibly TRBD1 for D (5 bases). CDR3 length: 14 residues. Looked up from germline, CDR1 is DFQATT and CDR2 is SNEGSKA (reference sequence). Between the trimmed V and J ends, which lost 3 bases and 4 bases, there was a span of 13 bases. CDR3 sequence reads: CSASAGVSNQPQHF. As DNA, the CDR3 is TGCAGTGCTAGTGCGGGGGTCTCTAATCAGCCCCAGCATTTT.

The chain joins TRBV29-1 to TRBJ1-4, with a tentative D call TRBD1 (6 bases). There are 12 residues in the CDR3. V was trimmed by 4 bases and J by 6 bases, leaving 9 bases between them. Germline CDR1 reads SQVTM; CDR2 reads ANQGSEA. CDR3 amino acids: CSVVGGHEKLFF. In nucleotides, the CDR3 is TGCAGCGTTGTCGGGGGGCATGAAAAACTGTTTTTT.

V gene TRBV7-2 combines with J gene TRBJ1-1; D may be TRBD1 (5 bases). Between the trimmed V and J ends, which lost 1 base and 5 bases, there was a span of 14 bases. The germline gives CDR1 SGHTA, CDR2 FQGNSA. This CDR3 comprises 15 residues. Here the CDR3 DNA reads TGTGCCAGCAGCTTAGGTCCGCAGGGAGGGACTGAAGCTTTCTTT. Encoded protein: CASSLGPQGGTEAFF.

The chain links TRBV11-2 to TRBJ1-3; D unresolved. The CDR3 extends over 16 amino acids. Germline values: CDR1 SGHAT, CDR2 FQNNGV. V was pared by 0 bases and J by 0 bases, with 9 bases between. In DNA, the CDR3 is TGTGCCAGCAGCTTAGAACCCGGGAGCTCTGGAAACACCATATATTTT. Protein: CASSLEPGSSGNTIYF.

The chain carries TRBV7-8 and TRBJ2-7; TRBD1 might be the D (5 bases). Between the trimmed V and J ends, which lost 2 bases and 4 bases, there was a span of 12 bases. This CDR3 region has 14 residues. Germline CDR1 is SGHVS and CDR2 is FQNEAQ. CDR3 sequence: CASSLRIRQYEQYF. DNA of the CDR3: TGTGCCAGCAGCTTAAGAATTAGACAGTACGAGCAGTACTTC.

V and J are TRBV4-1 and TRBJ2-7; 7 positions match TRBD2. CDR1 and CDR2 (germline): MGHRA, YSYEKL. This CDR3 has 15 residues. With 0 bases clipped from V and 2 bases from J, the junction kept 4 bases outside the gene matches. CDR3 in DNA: TGCGCCAGCAGCCAAGACCTAGCGGAGCCCTACGAGCAGTACTTC. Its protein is CASSQDLAEPYEQYF.

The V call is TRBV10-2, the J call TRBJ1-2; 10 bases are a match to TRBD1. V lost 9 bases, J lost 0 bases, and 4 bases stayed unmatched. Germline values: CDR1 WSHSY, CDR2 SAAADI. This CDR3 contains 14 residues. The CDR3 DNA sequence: TGCGCCAGTTTGGGACAGGGGTCTAACTATGGCTACACCTTC. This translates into CASLGQGSNYGYTF.

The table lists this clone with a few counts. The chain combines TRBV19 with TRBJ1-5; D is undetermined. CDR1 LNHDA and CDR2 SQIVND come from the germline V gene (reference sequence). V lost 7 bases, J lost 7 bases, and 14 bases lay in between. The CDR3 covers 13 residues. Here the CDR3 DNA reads TGTGCCAGTAAAAACCAGCGCGGACAGCCCCAGCATTTT. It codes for CASKNQRGQPQHF.

CDR3: CASSYSNGEQFF. For the CDR3, the DNA is TGTGCCAGCAGTTACTCGAACGGTGAGCAGTTCTTC. V gene TRBV6-2 or TRBV6-3 combines with J gene TRBJ2-1; D gene ambiguous. From germline, CDR1 is MNHEY and CDR2 SVGEGT. The CDR3 sequence is 12 residues long. Trimming left V 0 bases short and J 9 bases short, with 6 bases between.

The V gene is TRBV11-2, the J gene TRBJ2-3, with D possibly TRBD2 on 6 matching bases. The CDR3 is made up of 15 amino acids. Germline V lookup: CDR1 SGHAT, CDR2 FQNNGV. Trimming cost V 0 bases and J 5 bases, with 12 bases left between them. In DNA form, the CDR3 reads TGTGCCAGCAGCTTAGACGGCGGGGCTAAAGATACGCAGTATTTT. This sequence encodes CASSLDGGAKDTQYF.

CDR3 region: CAWSPPINEQFF. The CDR3 DNA reads as TGTGCCTGGAGTCCCCCCATCAATGAGCAGTTCTTC. The chain joins TRBV30 to TRBJ2-1; D ambiguous. Germline CDR1 GTSNPN, CDR2 SVGIG (reference sequence). CDR3 size: 12 residues. V was cut by 2 bases and J by 6 bases, with 8 bases left in between.

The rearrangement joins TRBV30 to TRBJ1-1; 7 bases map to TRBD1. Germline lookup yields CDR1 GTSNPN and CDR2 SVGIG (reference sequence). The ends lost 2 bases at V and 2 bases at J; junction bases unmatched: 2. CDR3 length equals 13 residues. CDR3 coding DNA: TGTGCCTGGAGTTACAGGGGAAACACTGAAGCTTTCTTT. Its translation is CAWSYRGNTEAFF.

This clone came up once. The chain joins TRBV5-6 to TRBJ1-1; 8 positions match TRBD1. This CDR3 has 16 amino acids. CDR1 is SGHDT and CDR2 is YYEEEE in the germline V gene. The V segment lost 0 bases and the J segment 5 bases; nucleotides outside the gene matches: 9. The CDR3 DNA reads TGTGCCAGCAGCTTGGTAGGACAGGGAAGTTCGACTGAAGCTTTCTTT. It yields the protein CASSLVGQGSSTEAFF.

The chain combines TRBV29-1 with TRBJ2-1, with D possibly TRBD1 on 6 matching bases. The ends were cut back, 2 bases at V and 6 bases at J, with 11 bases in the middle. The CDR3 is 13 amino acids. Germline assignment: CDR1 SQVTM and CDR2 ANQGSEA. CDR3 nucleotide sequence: TGCAGCGTTGAAACAGGGAGCAGCAATGAGCAGTTCTTC. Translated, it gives CSVETGSSNEQFF.

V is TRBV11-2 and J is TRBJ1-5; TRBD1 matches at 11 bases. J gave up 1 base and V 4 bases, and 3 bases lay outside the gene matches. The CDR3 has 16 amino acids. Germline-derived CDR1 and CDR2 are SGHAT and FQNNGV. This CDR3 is CASSSGQGASNQPQHF. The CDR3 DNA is TGTGCCAGCAGCTCAGGACAGGGGGCAAGCAATCAGCCCCAGCATTTT.

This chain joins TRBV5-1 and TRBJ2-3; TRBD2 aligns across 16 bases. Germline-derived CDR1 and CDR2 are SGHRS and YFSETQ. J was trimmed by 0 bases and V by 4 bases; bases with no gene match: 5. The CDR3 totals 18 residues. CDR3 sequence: CASSPGLAGGTSTDTQYF. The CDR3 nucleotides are TGCGCCAGCAGCCCGGGACTAGCGGGGGGGACCAGCACAGATACGCAGTATTTT.

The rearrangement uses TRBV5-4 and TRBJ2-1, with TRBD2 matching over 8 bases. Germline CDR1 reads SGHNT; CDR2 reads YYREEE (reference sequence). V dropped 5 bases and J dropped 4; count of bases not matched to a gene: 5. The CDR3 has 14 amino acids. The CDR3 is CASSSGGGYNEQFF. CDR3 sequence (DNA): TGTGCCAGCAGTTCCGGGGGGGGTTACAATGAGCAGTTCTTC.

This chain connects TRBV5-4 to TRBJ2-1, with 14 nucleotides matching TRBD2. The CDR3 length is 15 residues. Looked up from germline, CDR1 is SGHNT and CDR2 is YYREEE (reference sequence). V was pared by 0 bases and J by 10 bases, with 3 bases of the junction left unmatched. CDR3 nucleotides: TGTGCCAGCAGCTTGGGAGGGACTAGCGGGAGCGAGCAGTTCTTC. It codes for CASSLGGTSGSEQFF.

The CDR3 spells CATSDGTGLYEQYF. Here the CDR3 DNA reads TGTGCCACCAGTGATGGGACAGGGCTCTACGAGCAGTACTTC. V gene TRBV24-1 combines with J gene TRBJ2-7; 9 bases agree with TRBD1. Unmatched junction bases numbered 2, after V lost 3 bases and J lost 3 bases. The CDR3 is made up of 14 amino acids. Germline loops: CDR1 KGHDR, CDR2 SFDVKD.

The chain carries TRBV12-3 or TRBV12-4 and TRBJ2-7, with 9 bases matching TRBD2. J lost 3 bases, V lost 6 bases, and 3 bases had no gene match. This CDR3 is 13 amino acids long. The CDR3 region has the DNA TGTGCCAGCAGGGCTAGCGGGGTCTACGAGCAGTACTTC. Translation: CASRASGVYEQYF.